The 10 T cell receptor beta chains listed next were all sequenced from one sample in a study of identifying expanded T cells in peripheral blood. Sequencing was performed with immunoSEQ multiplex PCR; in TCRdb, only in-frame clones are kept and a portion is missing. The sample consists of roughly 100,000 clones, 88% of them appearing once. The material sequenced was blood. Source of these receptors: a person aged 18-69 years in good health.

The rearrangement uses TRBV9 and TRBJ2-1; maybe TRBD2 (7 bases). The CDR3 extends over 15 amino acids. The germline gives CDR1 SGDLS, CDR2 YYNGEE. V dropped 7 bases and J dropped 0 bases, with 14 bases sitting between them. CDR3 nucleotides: TGTGCCAGCGCCCGGGGGGCAGGCTCCTACAATGAGCAGTTCTTC. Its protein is CASARGAGSYNEQFF. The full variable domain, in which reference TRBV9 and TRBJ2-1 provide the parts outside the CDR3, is DSGVTQTPKHLITATGQRVTLRCSPRSGDLSVYWYQQSLDQGLQFLIQYYNGEERAKGNILERFSAQQFPDLHSELNLSSLELGDSALYFCASARGAGSYNEQFFGPGTRLTVL.

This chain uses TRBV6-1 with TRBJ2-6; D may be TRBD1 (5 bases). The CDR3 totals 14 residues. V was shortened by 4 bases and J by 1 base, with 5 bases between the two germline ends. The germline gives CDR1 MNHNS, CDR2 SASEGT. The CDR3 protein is CASSAGSGANVLTF. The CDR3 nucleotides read TGTGCCAGCAGTGCAGGGTCTGGGGCCAACGTCCTGACTTTC.

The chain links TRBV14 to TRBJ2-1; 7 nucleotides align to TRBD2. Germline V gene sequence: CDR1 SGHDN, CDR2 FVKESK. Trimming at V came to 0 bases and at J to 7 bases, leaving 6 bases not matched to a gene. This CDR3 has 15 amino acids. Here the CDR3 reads CASSQDSSGLNEQFF. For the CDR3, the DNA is TGTGCCAGCAGCCAAGATAGTAGCGGGTTAAATGAGCAGTTCTTC. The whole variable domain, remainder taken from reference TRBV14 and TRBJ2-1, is EAGVTQFPSHSVIEKGQTVTLRCDPISGHDNLYWYRRVMGKEIKFLLHFVKESKQDESGMPNNRFLAERTGGTYSTLKVQPAELEDSGVYFCASSQDSSGLNEQFFGPGTRLTVL.

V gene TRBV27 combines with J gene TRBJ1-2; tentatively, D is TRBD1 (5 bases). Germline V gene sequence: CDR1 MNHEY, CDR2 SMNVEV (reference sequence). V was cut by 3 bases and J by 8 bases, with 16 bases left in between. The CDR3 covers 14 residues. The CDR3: CASSFGGAPKGYTF. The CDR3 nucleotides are TGTGCCAGCAGTTTCGGCGGGGCGCCGAAGGGCTACACCTTC.

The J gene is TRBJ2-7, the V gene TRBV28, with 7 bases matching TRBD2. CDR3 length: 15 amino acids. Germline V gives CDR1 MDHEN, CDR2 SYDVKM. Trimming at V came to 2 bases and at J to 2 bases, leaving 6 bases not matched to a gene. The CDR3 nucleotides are TGTGCCAGCAGTTTAGCGGGAGACCTCCCCTACGAGCAGTACTTC. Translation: CASSLAGDLPYEQYF.

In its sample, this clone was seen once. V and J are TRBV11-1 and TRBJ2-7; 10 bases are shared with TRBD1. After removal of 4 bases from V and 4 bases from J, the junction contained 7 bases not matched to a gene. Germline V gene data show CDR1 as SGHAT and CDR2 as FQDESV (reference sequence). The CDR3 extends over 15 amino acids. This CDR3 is CASSYTGTGAYEQYF. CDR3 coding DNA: TGTGCCAGCAGCTACACCGGGACAGGGGCGTACGAGCAGTACTTC.

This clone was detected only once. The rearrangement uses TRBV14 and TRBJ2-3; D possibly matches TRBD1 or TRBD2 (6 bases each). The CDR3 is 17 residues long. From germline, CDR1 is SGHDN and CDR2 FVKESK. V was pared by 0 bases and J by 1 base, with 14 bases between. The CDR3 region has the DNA TGTGCCAGCAGCCAAGATTTTTTGGGGGGCGGCACAGATACGCAGTATTTT. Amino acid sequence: CASSQDFLGGGTDTQYF.

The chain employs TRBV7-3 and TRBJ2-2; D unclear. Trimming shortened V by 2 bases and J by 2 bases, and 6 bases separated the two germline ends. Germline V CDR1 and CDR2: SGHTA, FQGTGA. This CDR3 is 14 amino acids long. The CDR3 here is CASSLFDNTGELFF. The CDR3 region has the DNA TGTGCCAGCAGCTTATTTGACAACACCGGGGAGCTGTTTTTT.

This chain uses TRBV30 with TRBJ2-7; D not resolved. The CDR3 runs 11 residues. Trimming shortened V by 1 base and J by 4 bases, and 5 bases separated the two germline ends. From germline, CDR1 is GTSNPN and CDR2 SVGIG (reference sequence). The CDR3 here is CAWSGAYEQYF. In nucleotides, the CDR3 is TGTGCCTGGAGTGGGGCATACGAGCAGTACTTC.

For the CDR3, the DNA is TGCGCCAGCAGCCCGGGGGGGCAGAACAATGAGCAGTTCTTC. This codes for CASSPGGQNNEQFF. V and J are TRBV5-1 and TRBJ2-1; TRBD2 aligns across 8 bases. The CDR3 contains 14 residues. Germline V gene sequence: CDR1 SGHRS, CDR2 YFSETQ. V shed 4 bases and J 5 bases; nucleotides not matched to a gene: 5.